These T cell receptor beta chains were read from a single sample in a study of shared T cell receptors in the human thymus. The assay was immunoSEQ multiplex PCR, and TCRdb's table has in-frame clones only and misses some. The sample yields roughly 560,000 clones, around 78% seen once. The data also belong to a second study, concerning human thymus T cells.

The sequenced material came from thymocytes. These receptor sequences come from a boy younger than two with a congenital heart defect. Both conserved end residues are trimmed from each CDR3.

v_call	j_call	cdr3_aa
TRBV29-1	TRBJ2-1	SPTLGTGGEGEQF
TRBV12-5	TRBJ1-1	ASGPDSLNTEAF
TRBV7-9	TRBJ2-1	ASSPPREAKYNEQF
TRBV7-2	TRBJ2-7	ASSLGAVSSYEQY
TRBV11-3	TRBJ1-5	ASSITPGQRSNQPQH
TRBV15	TRBJ2-2	ATSRDSGVLEDTGELF
TRBV28	TRBJ1-4	ASSSHLGGGREKLF
TRBV18	NA	ASSPGQGADEQY
TRBV30	TRBJ2-1	AWTTGESYNEQF
TRBV13	TRBJ2-7	ASSPGLALPYEQY
TRBV6-6	TRBJ2-5	ASSYYPTGQETQY
TRBV4-2	TRBJ2-3	ASSQASLAGTDTQY
TRBV7-8	TRBJ2-7	ASSYDSPQY
TRBV9	TRBJ1-2	ASSASKEGCGYT
TRBV19	TRBJ1-2	ASSITGTGGKNGYT
TRBV5-6	TRBJ2-7	ASSLEFSPYEQY
TRBV7-6	TRBJ2-1	ASSLSGLAGAYNEQF
TRBV29-1	TRBJ2-3	SFSGEGWCTDTQY